This passage covers 20 T cell receptor beta chains from one sample sequenced in a study of tumor-infiltrating lymphocytes in primary liver carcinoma. Starting material of roughly 0.45 ug total RNA yielded TCR beta cDNA via a constant-region primer. Amplification in three nested multiplex PCR rounds with slightly modified ARM-PCR gave rise to TCR beta libraries. Rounds one and two of PCR, each of 10 cycles, were primed with TRBV1-TRBV30 forward primers and a C-beta reverse primer. TCRdb re-called the multiplex PCR reads through MiXCR, storing one row per CDR3 protein. The data hold 190,000 or so distinct CDR3 sequences, with 65% observed a single time. RNA was extracted from whole blood without cell sorting, alongside germline DNA. Material: peripheral blood. The receptors here all came from a woman aged 55 to 70 with primary liver carcinoma and hepatitis B virus infection.

This clonotype has only one observation. The junction departs from germline at one end; a sequencing error may be responsible. The J gene is TRBJ2-5, the V gene TRBV30; D is possibly TRBD1 or TRBD2 (6 bases each). The CDR3 length is 11 residues. Germline V lookup: CDR1 GTSNPN, CDR2 SVGIG (reference sequence). CDR3 sequence reads: CAWNRGPLMGF. The CDR3 nucleotides read TGTGCCTGGAACCGGGGGCCACTTATGGGCTTC.

As for this clonotype: Compared with germline, one end of the junction differs, possibly owing to a read error. J is TRBJ2-5 and V is TRBV11-3; 8 bases line up with TRBD2. Germline CDR1 and CDR2: SGHNT and YENEEA. This CDR3 comprises 17 residues. Written as DNA, the CDR3 is TGTGCCAGCAGCTTAGTTCCCAGCGGGAGAACCGAGGGGACCCAATACTTC. This translates into CASSLVPSGRTEGTQYF.

Of note for this clonotype: This sequence may be a read error, since a much larger clone differs from it by one base. The rearrangement links TRBV7-9 to TRBJ1-1, with no clear D. Trimming left V 5 bases short and J 0 bases short, with 10 bases between. Germline V gene sequence: CDR1 SEHNR, CDR2 FQNEAQ (reference sequence). This CDR3 contains 14 residues. The CDR3 spells CASSRWVLNTEAFF. The CDR3 bases are TGTGCCAGCAGCCGTTGGGTCCTGAACACTGAAGCTTTCTTT.

In its sample, this clonotype was seen many times. V usage is TRBV29-1 and J usage is TRBJ1-5, with D perhaps TRBD1 (6 bases). The V end was cut by 6 bases, the J end by 2 bases, with 11 bases between. Germline CDR1 is SQVTM and CDR2 is ANQGSEA. The CDR3 has 13 residues. The CDR3 nucleotides are TGCAGCGTGGCAGGGGTCGGCAATCAGCCCCAGCATTTT. Protein product: CSVAGVGNQPQHF.

This clonotype was found once. At one of its ends the junction is not consistent with the germline gene, which may arise from a read error. The gene calls are TRBV5-1 and TRBJ2-3; 10 bases map to TRBD2. The CDR3 length is 16 residues. Germline-derived CDR1 and CDR2 are SGHRS and YFSETQ. In DNA, the CDR3 is TGCTCCAGCAGGGAGTCTAGCGGGAGTTCCACAGATACGCAGTATTTT. It codes for CSSRESSGSSTDTQYF.

A remark on this clonotype: This clone may be a read error of a much larger clone one base away. The chain employs TRBV12-3 or TRBV12-4 and TRBJ2-3, with no clear D. V was pared by 6 bases and J by 4 bases, with 11 bases between. This CDR3 region has 13 residues. The CDR3 loop reads CASRQFNADTQYF. CDR3 sequence (DNA): TGTGCCAGCAGACAATTTAACGCAGATACGCAGTATTTT.

As for this clonotype: A clone one base away is much larger, so this may be a read error. V is TRBV12-3 or TRBV12-4 and J is TRBJ1-1; D is ambiguous. The V and J ends lost 3 bases and 2 bases respectively, with 10 bases between them. This CDR3 is 14 amino acids long. The CDR3 nucleotides read TGTGCCAGCAGTTTCAGTACGTGTAACACTGAAGCTTTCTTT. Translating it yields CASSFSTCNTEAFF.

For this clonotype: One end of the junction fails to match germline, which may point to a read error. The gene calls are TRBV11-1 and TRBJ2-1; 9 bases fit TRBD1. There are 15 residues in the CDR3. Germline V gene lookup returns CDR1 SGHAT and CDR2 FQDESV (reference sequence). Here the CDR3 DNA reads TGCGCCGGCAGGCAGGGACAGGGAAACGACAATGAGCAGTTCTTC. This sequence encodes CAGRQGQGNDNEQFF.

The chain combines TRBV10-2 with TRBJ1-1, with D uncertain. The CDR3 runs to 13 residues. Germline V gene data show CDR1 as WSHSY and CDR2 as SAAADI. The V and J ends lost 6 bases and 4 bases respectively, with 12 bases between them. CDR3 region: CASRRELGTEAFF. The CDR3 region has the DNA TGCGCCAGCAGAAGGGAGCTGGGCACTGAAGCTTTCTTT.

In nucleotides, the CDR3 is TGTGAGAGCAGTTTCGGACTAGGACGCACAGATACGCAGTATTTT. The encoded protein is CESSFGLGRTDTQYF. V usage is TRBV11-2 and J usage is TRBJ2-3; 7 positions agree with TRBD2. The germline gives CDR1 SGHAT, CDR2 FQNNGV. This CDR3 has 15 amino acids. Full variable domain (remainder filled in from reference TRBV11-2 and TRBJ2-3): EAGVAQSPRYKIIEKRQSVAFWCNPISGHATLYWYQQILGQGPKLLIQFQNNGVVDDSQLPKDRFSAERLKGVDSTLKIQPAKLEDSAVYLCESSFGLGRTDTQYFGPGTRLTVL.

This sequence joins TRBV29-1 and TRBJ2-1; the match to TRBD1 covers 10 bases. The CDR3 is 13 amino acids. V lost 6 bases to trimming and J lost 9 bases; unmatched junction nucleotides: 8. Germline CDR1 SQVTM, CDR2 ANQGSEA. The CDR3 reads CSVDDRGLAEQFF. The CDR3 coding sequence is TGCAGCGTCGACGACAGGGGGCTGGCTGAGCAGTTCTTC.

The CDR3 coding sequence is TGTGCCAGCAGTTACGGAGGCAGGGGACATACCTACGAGCAGTACTTC. Protein sequence: CASSYGGRGHTYEQYF. The V and J genes are TRBV6-5 and TRBJ2-7; D possibly corresponds to TRBD1 (6 bases). The length of the CDR3 is 16 residues. Trimming shortened V by 2 bases and J by 2 bases, and 16 bases separated the two germline ends. CDR1 is MNHEY, CDR2 SVGAGI, per germline.

Many counts were recorded for this clonotype. The V call is TRBV6-1, the J call TRBJ2-7; 7 nucleotides match TRBD1. The V segment lost 6 bases and the J segment 6 bases; nucleotides outside the gene matches: 14. CDR3 length equals 15 residues. Germline loops: CDR1 MNHNS, CDR2 SASEGT. CDR3 residues: CASSVPTGSPSEQYF. In nucleotides, the CDR3 is TGTGCCAGCAGCGTACCGACAGGGAGCCCAAGCGAGCAGTACTTC.

This clonotype was counted at least ten times. The chain has TRBV29-1 and TRBJ2-7; 7 positions agree with TRBD1. CDR3 size: 13 residues. V trimming: 4 bases; J trimming: 0 bases; junction bases outside the gene matches: 3. Germline V gene data show CDR1 as SQVTM and CDR2 as ANQGSEA. CDR3 DNA: TGCAGCGTTGGAACAGGGGCCTCCTACGAGCAGTACTTC. The encoded protein is CSVGTGASYEQYF.

Note on this clonotype: One end of the junction varies from germline; a read error may be responsible. The DNA for the CDR3 is TGTGCCAGCAGTCGCAAGGGTGCGAACTATGGCTATACCTTC. Encoded protein: CASSRKGANYGYTF. The V and J genes are TRBV11-1 and TRBJ1-2; D call uncertain. This CDR3 comprises 14 residues. In germline, CDR1 is SGHAT, CDR2 FQDESV (reference sequence).

Of note for this clonotype: The junction departs from germline at one end; a sequencing error may be responsible. The V call is TRBV11-3, the J call TRBJ2-7; TRBD1 agrees at 10 bases. Germline V CDR1 and CDR2: SGHNT, YENEEA. The CDR3 totals 15 residues. The CDR3 DNA reads as TGCGCCAGCAGCTTAGTCGGGACAGGGGAGTACGAGCAGTACTTT. Encoded protein: CASSLVGTGEYEQYF.

This clonotype was picked up a small number of times. The rearrangement links TRBV7-9 to TRBJ2-2; TRBD2 matches 7 bases. The V gene's germline CDR1 is SEHNR and CDR2 FQNEAQ (reference sequence). Losses at the gene ends were 0 bases for V and 5 bases for J; bases not matched to a gene: 3. The CDR3 has 15 residues. CDR3 nucleotide sequence: TGTGCCAGCAGCTTAGCGGGGAGGGAAACCGGGGAGCTGTTTTTT. Translating it yields CASSLAGRETGELFF.

This clonotype appeared a few times. The chain is built from TRBV28 and TRBJ1-4; D remains ambiguous. CDR3 length equals 12 residues. Germline CDR1 reads MDHEN; CDR2 reads SYDVKM. Deletions cut 1 base from V and 8 bases from J, with 5 bases between. CDR3 loop: CASSLLGEKLFF. The CDR3 coding sequence is TGTGCCAGCAGTTTATTGGGGGAAAAACTGTTTTTT.

This clonotype was counted a few times. This chain connects TRBV6-6 to TRBJ1-3; a weak D match, TRBD1 (6 bases). The CDR3 is made up of 15 amino acids. Looked up from germline, CDR1 is MNHNY and CDR2 is SVGAGI (reference sequence). V shed 7 bases and J shed 1 base, with 14 bases lying between them. CDR3 in amino acids: CASTPRGESGNTIYF. In DNA form, the CDR3 reads TGTGCCAGCACCCCGAGGGGGGAGTCTGGAAACACCATATATTTT.

With respect to this clonotype: Sequence at one end of the junction differs from germline and may be a read error. This rearrangement joins TRBV28 to TRBJ2-2; no reliable D call. Germline assignment: CDR1 MDHEN and CDR2 SYDVKM. The CDR3 runs 15 residues. The CDR3 bases are TGTGCCAGCAGACCTCATAGTAGAAACACCAGGGAGCTGTTTTTT. Translation gives CASRPHSRNTRELFF.